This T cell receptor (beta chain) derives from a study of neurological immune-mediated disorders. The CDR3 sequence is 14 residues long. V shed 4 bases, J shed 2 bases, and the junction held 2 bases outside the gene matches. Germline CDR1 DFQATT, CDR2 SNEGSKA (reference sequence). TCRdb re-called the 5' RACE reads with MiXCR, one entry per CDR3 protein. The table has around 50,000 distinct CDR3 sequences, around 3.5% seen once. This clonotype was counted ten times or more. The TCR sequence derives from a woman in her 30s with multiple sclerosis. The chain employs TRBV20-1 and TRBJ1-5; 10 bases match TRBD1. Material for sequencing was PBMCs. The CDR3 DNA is TGCAGTGCTACAGGACAGGGGGGCAATCAGCCCCAGCATTTT. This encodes CSATGQGGNQPQHF.